This T cell receptor (beta chain) emerged from a study of Graves' ophthalmopathy and Graves' hyperthyroidism. Findings and caveats of the study: The model predicted progression of ophthalmopathy with a sensitivity of roughly 70%, and its specificity was about 72%. Detection in blood was also observed for most expanded thyroid clonotypes above 0.001 frequency. Built on 13 signatures, a model told ophthalmopathy apart from stable hyperthyroidism with approximately 91% sensitivity and over 80% specificity.

There are many counts of this clonotype. Its antigen is not known. The authors amplified TCR beta CDR3 regions, and they did so from RNA transcripts for repertoire sequencing. First-round RT-PCR used HTBI primers; second-round multiplex PCR followed. MiXCR, applied by TCRdb to the multiplex PCR reads, yields one record per CDR3 protein. The sample contains 300,000 to 500,000 distinct CDR3 sequences, 15% of which appear only once. Clinical symptoms, serum thyroxine, TRAb, thyroid ultrasound and orbital computed tomography determined diagnosis. With 2 bases clipped from V and 6 bases from J, the junction kept 9 bases outside the gene matches. CDR1 is MNHEY and CDR2 is SVGAGI in the germline V gene. The CDR3 extends over 16 amino acids.

The specimen sequenced was peripheral blood. This chain joins TRBV6-5 and TRBJ1-2; 10 bases fit TRBD1. The receptor comes from a woman aged 18-30 years with stable Graves' hyperthyroidism. The CDR3 nucleotides are TGTGCCAGCAGTTACGAGACAGGGGGCCTTCGGCATGGCTACACCTTC. Translating it yields CASSYETGGLRHGYTF.